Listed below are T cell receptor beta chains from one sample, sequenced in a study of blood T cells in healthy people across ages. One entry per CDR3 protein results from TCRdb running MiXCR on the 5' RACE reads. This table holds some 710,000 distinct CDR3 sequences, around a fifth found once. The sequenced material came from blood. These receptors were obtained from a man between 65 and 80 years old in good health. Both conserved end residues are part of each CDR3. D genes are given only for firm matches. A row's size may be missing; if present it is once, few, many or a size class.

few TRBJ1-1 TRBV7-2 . CASSLRGVPEAFF TGTGCCAGCAGCTTACGGGGGGTCCCCGAAGCTTTCTTT
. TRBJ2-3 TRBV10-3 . CAISSGRVTDTQYF TGTGCCATCAGCAGCGGTAGGGTCACAGATACGCAGTATTTT
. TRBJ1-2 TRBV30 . CAWSRQAVNYGYTF TGTGCCTGGAGCCGACAGGCCGTAAACTATGGCTACACCTTC
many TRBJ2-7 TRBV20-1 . CSARSPASESYEQYF TGCAGTGCTAGGTCCCCCGCTAGCGAGTCCTACGAGCAGTACTTC
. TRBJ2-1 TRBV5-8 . CASSSGERSYNEQFF TGTGCCAGCAGCTCGGGGGAGAGGTCCTACAATGAGCAGTTCTTC
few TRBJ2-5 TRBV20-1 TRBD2 CSAKLAEETQYF TGCAGTGCTAAACTAGCGGAAGAGACCCAGTACTTC
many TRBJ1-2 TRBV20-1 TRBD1 CSARGRGPNYGYTF TGCAGTGCTAGAGGGAGGGGGCCTAACTATGGCTACACCTTC
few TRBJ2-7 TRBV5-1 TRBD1 CASSWSQGASYEQYF TGCGCCAGCAGCTGGTCACAGGGGGCCTCTTACGAGCAGTACTTC
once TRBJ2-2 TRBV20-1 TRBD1 CSAQTGGTGELFF TGCAGTGCCCAGACAGGGGGCACCGGGGAGCTGTTTTTT
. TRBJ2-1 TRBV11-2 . CASSERVSSYNEQFF TGTGCCAGCAGCGAGCGGGTCAGCTCCTACAATGAGCAGTTCTTC
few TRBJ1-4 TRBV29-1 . CSSQRGDKLFF TGCAGCTCCCAACGAGGGGATAAACTGTTTTTT